Presented here are 2 T cell receptor beta chains from one specimen sequenced in a study of response to subunit inactivated influenza vaccine. TCRdb ran MiXCR on the RT-PCR reads and lists one entry per CDR3 protein. The sample lists approximately 570,000 distinct CDR3 sequences, 6% to 9% seen once, with over 10% in the top ten. The sequencing here drew on PBMCs from blood, taken less than 30 months after vaccination. The receptors were gathered from a man aged 45 to 70 who received an inactivated influenza vaccine.

This clonotype was seen many times. CDR3 sequence (DNA): TGCAGTGCTGGGCAACATGGGGAGACCCAGTACTTC. Translated: CSAGQHGETQYF. The rearrangement links TRBV20-1 to TRBJ2-5; D unresolved. The CDR3 contains 12 residues. The V end was cut by 5 bases, the J end by 5 bases, with 12 bases between. From germline, CDR1 is DFQATT and CDR2 SNEGSKA (reference sequence).

This chain links TRBV6-1 with TRBJ2-3; D unresolved. CDR1 MNHNS and CDR2 SASEGT come from the germline V gene. This CDR3 region has 16 residues. V was trimmed by 6 bases and J by 3 bases, leaving 19 bases between them. The chain's CDR3 is CASRPPWGSRTDTQYF. The CDR3 coding sequence is TGTGCCAGCAGGCCTCCCTGGGGATCCCGTACAGATACGCAGTATTTT.